There are a few counts of the clone carrying this TCR beta chain. Sample time point: pre-sensitization, week 0. Treatment indicated: therapeutic diphenylcyclopropenone sensitization with weekly scalp DPC. This sample was taken from a study of human T cells and chemical hapten exposure. Each CDR3 protein is one row after TCRdb ran MiXCR on the RACE reads. The data hold 200,000 to 300,000 distinct CDR3 sequences, with about 8.1% observed a single time. V was clipped by 0 bases and J by 0 bases, with 7 bases between them. The CDR3 runs to 15 residues. CDR1 and CDR2 from the germline V gene are MNHEY and SVGAGI.

The chain joins TRBV6-5 to TRBJ2-3; tentative D call: TRBD2 (6 bases). The source is a woman aged 40 to 50 with alopecia areata. Some clones in this sample may be carry-over from other donors' samples. The sample here was whole blood, taken in connection with sensitization to the hapten diphenylcyclopropenone (DPC). Here the CDR3 DNA reads TGTGCCAGCAGTTACTCGGGACTTAGCACAGATACGCAGTATTTT. Amino acid sequence: CASSYSGLSTDTQYF.